The rows below give T cell receptor beta chains drawn from one sample of a study of control samples from healthy donors and cancer patients. Sequencing used immunoSEQ multiplex PCR; TCRdb keeps in-frame clones, though not all of them. This sample has roughly 130,000 clones, with 90% found just once. Material for sequencing was blood. These receptors all stem from a man between 18 and 35 years old in good health. The CDR3 runs from the conserved cysteine through the conserved F or W. A D gene is named only where the DNA matches it firmly. A clone size is listed for some rows: how often the clone was seen (once, few, many), or a class if it is expanded.

14	TRBV5-6	TRBD2	TRBJ2-2	-	TGTGCCAGCAGCTCGTATACTAGCGCCGGGGAGCTGTTTTTT	CASSSYTSAGELFF
14	TRBV5-4	-	TRBJ1-4	-	TGTGCCAGCAGCTTGCGGGGGATTAATGAAAAACTGTTTTTT	CASSLRGINEKLFF
16	TRBV6-6	-	TRBJ1-4	once	TGTGCCAGCAGTCCCCGGGGGGGTCGTATCGGTGAAAAACTGTTTTTT	CASSPRGGRIGEKLFF
14	TRBV5-1	-	TRBJ2-3	once	TGCGCCAGCAGCTTACAGGGTATCACAGATACGCAGTATTTT	CASSLQGITDTQYF
13	TRBV12-3/TRBV12-4	TRBD1	TRBJ1-1	-	TGTGCCAGCCGCGAGGGGGCGAACACTGAAGCTTTCTTT	CASREGANTEAFF
13	TRBV19	-	TRBJ2-1	once	TGTGCCAGTAACGAGTTGGGCTACAATGAGCAGTTCTTC	CASNELGYNEQFF
13	TRBV10-2	-	TRBJ2-1	-	TGCGCCAGCAGCTTGACTTCCTACAATGAGCAGTTCTTC	CASSLTSYNEQFF
12	TRBV19	TRBD2	TRBJ2-5	-	TGTGCCAGTAGTACGAGCGGGGGGGGTTCGTACTTC	CASSTSGGGSYF
17	TRBV7-3	TRBD2	TRBJ2-3	-	TGTGCCAGCAGCTTGGGCCCTCTAGCGGGGGTCACAGATACGCAGTATTTT	CASSLGPLAGVTDTQYF
13	TRBV28	-	TRBJ1-4	-	TGTGCCAGCAGTTACGCTCCCCCCGGGAAACTGTTTTTT	CASSYAPPGKLFF
15	TRBV2	TRBD1	TRBJ2-2	-	TGTGCCAGTACCTCCGGGACAGGGAACACCGGGGAGCTGTTTTTT	CASTSGTGNTGELFF
13	TRBV2	-	TRBJ2-3	-	TGTGCCAGCAGGGCCCCACCAACAGATACGCAGTATTTT	CASRAPPTDTQYF
12	TRBV12-3/TRBV12-4	TRBD1	TRBJ2-4	-	TGTGCCAGCAGTTTGGACAGGTGGATTCAGTACTTC	CASSLDRWIQYF
15	TRBV2	-	TRBJ1-6	-	TGTGCCAGCAGTGAGGGAAGACAGGAAAATTCACCCCTCCACTTT	CASSEGRQENSPLHF
16	TRBV5-1	TRBD1	TRBJ2-5	-	TGCGCCAGCAGCGGGGCGACGGGACAGGGGCAAGAGACCCAGTACTTC	CASSGATGQGQETQYF